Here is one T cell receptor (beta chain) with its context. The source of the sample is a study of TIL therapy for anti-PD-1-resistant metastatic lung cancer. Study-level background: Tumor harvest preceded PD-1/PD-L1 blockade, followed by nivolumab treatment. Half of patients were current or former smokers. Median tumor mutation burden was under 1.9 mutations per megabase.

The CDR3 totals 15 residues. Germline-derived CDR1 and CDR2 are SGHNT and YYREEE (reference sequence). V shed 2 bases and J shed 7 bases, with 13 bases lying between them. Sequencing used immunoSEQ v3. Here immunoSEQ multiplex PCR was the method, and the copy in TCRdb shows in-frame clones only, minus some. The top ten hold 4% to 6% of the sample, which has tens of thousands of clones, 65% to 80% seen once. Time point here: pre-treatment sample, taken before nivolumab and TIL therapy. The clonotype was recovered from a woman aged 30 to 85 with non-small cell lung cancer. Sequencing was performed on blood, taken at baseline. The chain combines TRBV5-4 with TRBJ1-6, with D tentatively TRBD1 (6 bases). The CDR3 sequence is CASSFTGLGNSPLHF. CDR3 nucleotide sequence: TGTGCCAGCAGCTTCACAGGGTTGGGAAATTCACCCCTCCACTTT.